This T cell receptor (beta chain) was found in a study of monozygotic twins with inflammatory bowel disease. The CDR3 totals 14 residues. In germline, CDR1 is SQVTM, CDR2 ANQGSEA. Study-wide results and limits: Those with IBD had lower TCRbeta diversity (inverse Simpson) than their healthy co-twins did. Lower sharing of clonotypes with other individuals was seen in IBD patients than in healthy twins. This was most marked in patients showing signs of disease activity.

TCRdb re-called the 5' RACE reads and catalogs CDR3 proteins one per entry, DNA excluded. This listing includes more than 95,000 distinct CDR3 sequences. Total RNA from whole blood was isolated with no T cell sorting. For this clonotype: What it binds is unknown.

The source is a human donor with ulcerative colitis or Crohn's disease, or a healthy co-twin of an affected twin (not recorded which). Sequencing was performed on blood. V usage is TRBV29-1 and J usage is TRBJ2-2; TCRdb selects TRBD2, and the lack of DNA leaves this call unchecked. The CDR3 loop reads CSVRGGANTGELFF.